This T cell receptor (beta chain) is drawn from a study of T cells in Graves' hyperthyroidism and ophthalmopathy (dated by TCRdb to between 2017 and 2020). In terms of the full investigation: Peripheral blood samples were taken at initial diagnosis, before any treatment was given. Prospective prediction of ophthalmopathy was tested in an independent validation cohort of under 20 hyperthyroidism patients and some 17 patients who later progressed to ophthalmopathy. A discovery cohort of 95 to 100 patients, about 40 with Graves' ophthalmopathy and about 58 with stable Graves' hyperthyroidism, was used to find distinguishing TCR V-J signatures. After blood sampling, hyperthyroidism patients were treated with methimazole at a starting dose of 30 mg daily, and ophthalmopathy patients were treated with high-dose intravenous methylprednisolone. For training and testing, the 110 or so patients in the discovery cohort were randomly divided in a 7:3 ratio. In addition, the study compared T-cell repertoires in thyroid tissue and in blood from six Graves' hyperthyroidism patients. The paper describes TCR Vbeta CDR3 sequencing of roughly 130 peripheral blood samples, made up of about 40 ophthalmopathy patients, around 78 hyperthyroidism patients and roughly 17 progressor patients.

General conclusions and limits of the study: Blood samples also contained most of the expanded thyroid clonotypes (frequency above 0.001), which suggests that blood repertoires may reflect thyroid immune responses. During validation, the model predicted progression to ophthalmopathy a median of around 7 months ahead of onset, with roughly 65% sensitivity and 72% to 80% specificity. Sample size was not statistically predetermined, and blinding of investigators to group allocation was not performed. A 13 V-J signature model separated ophthalmopathy from stable hyperthyroidism, with approximately 86% sensitivity and 81% to 82% specificity in cross-validation and 80%/75% in testing.

Ophthalmopathy patients had moderately to severely active disease, with a Clinical Activity Score of 3 or more, a NOSPECS grade of 4 or more, and a disease duration of less than 3 months. Patients with uncontrolled infections, other autoimmune diseases, pregnancy or lactation were excluded. Clinical symptoms, serum thyroxine and TRAb, thyroid ultrasound, and orbital computed tomography formed the basis for the diagnoses. PBMCs were isolated from about 9.1 ml of fresh peripheral blood by Ficoll-Paque density gradient centrifugation. Total RNA was extracted using Trizol reagent, and RNA quality was assessed on an Agilent 2100 Bioanalyzer. From cysteine to phenylalanine, the CDR3 is 15 amino acids long. Of all the DNA, just the CDR3 is kept, 45 bases in frame from base 1. V ends up 2 bases short and J 6 bases short, with an unmatched junction base count of 7. From a lookup of the germline V gene, CDR1 and CDR2 are MNHEY and SVGAGI.

This clonotype was detected ten times or more. Its binding antigen is unknown. Qualities for individual bases were not recorded, and no much larger clone is one base off. The TCR beta CDR3 regions were amplified from the RNA transcripts. A first-round RT-PCR of the TCR CDR3 used the HTBI primer set with the Qiagen OneStep RT-PCR kit. The libraries were constructed in a second round of multiplex PCR and then size-selected and purified. The libraries were sequenced on an Illumina HiSeq2000 using paired-end 100 bp reads. The study's processing was this. SOAPnuke was used to process the raw data, throwing out any read that contained adapters or uncalled bases, had a mean Phred below 15, or lacked an exact constant-primer or identifier match. COPE v1.2.5 was used to merge the high-quality paired reads, and each unique nucleotide sequence was defined as a clonotype. Clonotypes were aligned to IMGT TRBV, TRBD and TRBJ reference segments using MiTCR v1.1. The analysis was restricted to V-J combinations with a frequency above 0.0001, which together covered about 99% of the repertoires. The TCS score was defined as F50 (clonal expansion) divided by E x V (chaos), with BLOSUM62-based TCRdist calculated between CDR3 peptides within each V-J. Welch's t-statistics and random forest reduced around 550 V-J features to roughly 13, which were used in a naive Bayes classifier (R e1071). TCRdb trimmed public reads at Q25 via fastp, called clones via MiXCR and kept in-frame beta chains. One record per CDR3 amino acid sequence lists the most common genes and DNA. The V and J calls, along with clone size, are taken from TCRdb and not from the paper's own processing. The sample includes about 350,000 distinct CDR3 sequences, with around a sixth observed a single time. The ten largest clonotypes hold about a sixth of the sample.

The sequencing input was blood. The sequence came from a woman between 40 and 55 years old with Graves' ophthalmopathy. The rearranged chain carries TRBV6-5 and TRBJ2-7, with 10 central nucleotides matching TRBD2. At the DNA level, the sequence is TGTGCCAGCAGTTACGGAGCGGGAGGGGGTATCGAGCAGTACTTC. Its translation reads: CASSYGAGGGIEQYF.